These 13 T cell receptor beta chains originate from one sample sequenced in a study of tumor-infiltrating lymphocytes in primary liver carcinoma (dated by TCRdb to 2016 to 2017). The sequencing machine was an Illumina HiSeq 2500. TCRbeta-specific cDNA was reverse-transcribed from 500 to 550 ng total RNA using a constant-region primer and ProtoScript II reverse transcriptase. Construction of the TCRbeta libraries relied on three nested rounds of multiplex PCR, following a slightly modified ARM-PCR procedure. Each of the first two PCR rounds ran for around 10 cycles using multiplex TRBV1-TRBV30 forward primers together with a Cbeta reverse primer. TCRdb itself trimmed the public reads at Q25 with fastp, ran MiXCR and retained productive beta chains. Each entry merges the rows of one CDR3 protein and shows their most common DNA and genes. Present in this sample are about 92,000 distinct CDR3 sequences, less than 75% of which were seen just once. 27% of the sample is held by the ten biggest clonotypes.

Total RNA and DNA were co-extracted from about 20-30 mg of bulk tissue with the AllPrep DNA/RNA mini kit, without cell sorting. Material for sequencing was tumor-adjacent normal liver tissue. These receptors were collected from a man in his forties or fifties with primary liver carcinoma and hepatitis B virus infection.

This clonotype has only one observation. The rearrangement uses TRBV5-5 and TRBJ2-1, with a weak D call TRBD2 (5 bases). The CDR3 is 17 residues long. Per the germline V gene, CDR1 is SGHKS and CDR2 is YYEKEE (reference sequence). V lost 1 base and J 2 bases, leaving 16 bases between the germline ends. CDR3 region: CASSLFERTDPYNEQFF. DNA for the CDR3: TGTGCCAGCAGCTTGTTCGAACGGACTGATCCCTACAATGAGCAGTTCTTC.

The chain has TRBV9 and TRBJ2-3, with TRBD2 matching over 9 bases. The trim removed 0 bases at V and 2 bases at J, leaving 4 bases unmatched. In germline, CDR1 is SGDLS, CDR2 YYNGEE. This CDR3 contains 16 residues. CDR3 protein: CASSVVRLAVTDTQYF. The CDR3 DNA is TGTGCCAGCAGCGTAGTGAGACTAGCGGTCACAGATACGCAGTATTTT.

This clonotype was picked up a small number of times. The chain recombines TRBV10-2 with TRBJ2-2; D unclear. There are 14 residues in the CDR3. The germline CDR1 and CDR2 sequences are WSHSY and SAAADI. Deletions cut 4 bases from V and 0 bases from J, with 6 bases between. The CDR3 spells CASSAHANTGELFF. CDR3 DNA sequence: TGCGCCAGCAGTGCACACGCGAACACCGGGGAGCTGTTTTTT.

On this clonotype: One junction end does not reproduce the germline sequence, and a read error may be involved. CDR3 protein: CASNSRQMYNEQFF. In nucleotides, the CDR3 is TGCGCCAGCAACTCTAGACAGATGTACAATGAGCAGTTCTTC. The chain uses TRBV11-1 and TRBJ2-1, with D possibly being TRBD1 (5 bases). Germline V gives CDR1 SGHAT, CDR2 FQDESV (reference sequence). This CDR3 contains 14 residues. The full variable domain, its missing parts supplied by reference TRBV11-1 and TRBJ2-1, is EAEVAQSPRYKITEKSQAVAFWCDPISGHATLYWYRQILGQGPELLVQFQDESVVDDSQLPKDRFSAERLKGVDSTLKIQPAELGDSAMYLCASNSRQMYNEQFFGPGTRLTVL.

Points on this clonotype: This may stem from a read error, because a much larger clone lies one nucleotide away. The V gene is TRBV28, the J gene TRBJ2-2, with TRBD2 as a possible D gene (5 bases). CDR3 size: 9 residues. Germline-derived CDR1 and CDR2 are MDHEN and SYDVKM. CDR3: CAPTGEPFF. The CDR3 DNA follows: TGTGCTCCCACCGGGGAGCCGTTTTTT.

This clonotype was detected many times. The chain links TRBV6-6 to TRBJ1-1; D remains ambiguous. Between the trimmed V and J ends, which lost 6 bases and 1 base, there was a span of 9 bases. Germline V lookup: CDR1 MNHNY, CDR2 SVGAGI (reference sequence). The CDR3 sequence is 13 residues long. CDR3: CASSPVRNTEAFF. Here the CDR3 DNA reads TGTGCCAGCAGCCCCGTACGGAACACTGAAGCTTTCTTT.

A word on this clonotype: A junction end diverges from the germline sequence, so it may reflect a read error. The chain is built from TRBV4-1 and TRBJ2-7; D could derive from TRBD1 or TRBD2 (5 bases each). The CDR3 sequence is 16 residues long. Germline CDR1 reads MGHRA; CDR2 reads YSYEKL. The CDR3 DNA is TGCGCCAGCAGCCAAGATCAGGGACCAGTCGCCTACGAGCAGTATTTC. Protein sequence: CASSQDQGPVAYEQYF.

The chain recombines TRBV11-2 with TRBJ2-7; 7 bases line up with TRBD1. The CDR3 loop spans 15 amino acids. CDR1 is SGHAT, CDR2 FQNNGV, per germline. The V gene end was trimmed by 3 bases and the J gene end by 3 bases; junction bases not matched to a gene: 8. CDR3 coding DNA: TGTGCCAGCAGCTTGACCAGGGACAGTGTCTACGAGCAGTACTTC. Translated: CASSLTRDSVYEQYF.

This clonotype was detected ten times or more. The chain combines TRBV6-2 or TRBV6-3 with TRBJ1-2; unclear D gene. Germline assignment: CDR1 MNHEY and CDR2 SVGEGT. The CDR3 consists of 13 residues. Trimming removed 0 bases from V and 6 bases from J, with 8 bases in between. CDR3 amino acids: CASSYSWRDGYTF. The CDR3 nucleotides are TGTGCCAGCAGTTACTCTTGGAGGGATGGCTACACCTTC.

The table lists this clonotype with a few counts. V is TRBV6-6 and J is TRBJ2-3, with 8 bases that match TRBD1. With V trimmed by 2 bases and J by 3 bases, 4 bases remained unmatched. The CDR3 totals 15 residues. The germline V gene encodes CDR1 MNHNY and CDR2 SVGAGI (reference sequence). The CDR3 bases are TGTGCCAGCAGTTACCAGGGGGCAAGTACAGATACGCAGTATTTT. Translating gives CASSYQGASTDTQYF.

This clonotype was observed many times. The chain uses TRBV10-3 and TRBJ2-1; maybe TRBD2 (7 bases). Germline CDR1 and CDR2: ENHRY and SYGVKD. This CDR3 has 13 residues. Here the CDR3 reads CASASGEGNEQFF. CDR3 sequence (DNA): TGTGCATCGGCCTCAGGGGAGGGGAATGAGCAGTTCTTC.

In the case of this clonotype: Since no conserved phenylalanine or tryptophan closes the CDR3, a read error is the likely cause. No DNA is shown, since the ends of the CDR3 on it are uncertain; the CDR3 is the one TCRdb lists. The V and J genes are TRBV12-3 or TRBV12-4 and TRBJ2-1; TRBD2, the D gene given by the table, was not confirmed from the DNA. The CDR3 adds up to 17 amino acids, both ends counted. The CDR3 region is CSSSLNWAGGGGNEQLL.

This clonotype was seen ten or more times. The rearrangement uses TRBV29-1 and TRBJ1-1; D is undetermined. This CDR3 spans 13 amino acids. V lost 8 bases, J lost 5 bases, and 18 bases lay in between. CDR1 SQVTM and CDR2 ANQGSEA come from the germline V gene. Here the CDR3 reads CSTELRRETEAFF. The CDR3 nucleotides read TGCAGCACCGAATTAAGGCGAGAGACTGAAGCTTTCTTT.